This T cell receptor (beta chain) is drawn from a study of a mutant IDH1 vaccine in newly diagnosed glioma. On the study more broadly: Treated patients had a mean age of about 40 years and an approximately 62% male, about 40% female split.

With regard to this clone: Its cognate antigen is unknown.

Data came from immunoSEQ multiplex PCR; TCRdb stores just in-frame clones and leaves some out. Of tens of thousands of clones listed, roughly four fifths were seen once; the top ten hold 5% to 6.5%. V shed 2 bases and J shed 5 bases, with 16 bases lying between them. The CDR3 is made up of 15 amino acids. Germline CDR1 is SGHAT and CDR2 is FQNNGV. Time point of the sample: week 47, end of study. It was 300 ug of mutant IDH1 20-mer peptide that made up each vaccine dose, given with topical imiquimod. This sequence originates from a man aged 40-49 years with glioma. The chain combines TRBV11-2 with TRBJ2-7, with D tentatively TRBD2 (5 bases). The specimen comprised PBMCs, sampled from a glioma patient whose treatment included an IDH1 peptide vaccine. The CDR3 here is CASSLYGNAGDEQYF. The CDR3 DNA reads as TGTGCCAGCAGCTTATACGGGAATGCGGGCGACGAGCAGTACTTC. Combining the CDR3 with reference TRBV11-2 and TRBJ2-7 gives the whole variable domain EAGVAQSPRYKIIEKRQSVAFWCNPISGHATLYWYQQILGQGPKLLIQFQNNGVVDDSQLPKDRFSAERLKGVDSTLKIQPAKLEDSAVYLCASSLYGNAGDEQYFGPGTRLTVT.